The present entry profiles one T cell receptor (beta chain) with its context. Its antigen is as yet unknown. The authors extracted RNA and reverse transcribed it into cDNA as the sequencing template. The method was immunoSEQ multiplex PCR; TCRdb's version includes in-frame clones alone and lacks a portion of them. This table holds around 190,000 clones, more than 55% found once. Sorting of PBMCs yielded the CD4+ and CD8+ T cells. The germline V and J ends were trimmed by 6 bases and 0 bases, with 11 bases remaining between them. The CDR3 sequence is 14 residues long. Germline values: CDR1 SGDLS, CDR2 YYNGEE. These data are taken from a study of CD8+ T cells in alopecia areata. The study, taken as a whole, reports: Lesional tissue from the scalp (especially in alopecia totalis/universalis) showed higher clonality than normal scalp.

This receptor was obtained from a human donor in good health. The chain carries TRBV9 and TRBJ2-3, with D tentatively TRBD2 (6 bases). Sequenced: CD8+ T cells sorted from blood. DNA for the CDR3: TGTGCCAGCACCAGGAGGGATAGCACAGATACGCAGTATTTT. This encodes CASTRRDSTDTQYF.